This T cell receptor (beta chain) was recorded in a study of CD8+ T cells in alopecia areata. Sequencing used cDNA as its template, made by extracting RNA and reverse transcribing it. Only in-frame clones appear in the TCRdb table, and some are missing; sequencing was by immunoSEQ multiplex PCR. The sample has about 150,000 clones, roughly 60% seen once. With respect to this clone: The antigen remains undetermined.

The germline gives CDR1 MNHEY, CDR2 SVGAGI. The CDR3 length is 13 residues. Trimming removed 5 bases at V and 6 bases at J, with 10 bases between. Notes on the study in general: The study also sequences resident alphabeta T cells of normal skin in scalp samples. Affected lesional scalp, above all in alopecia totalis/universalis, was more clonal than normal scalp.

This rearrangement joins TRBV6-5 to TRBJ2-2, with a weak D call TRBD1 (5 bases). This receptor was taken from a human donor in good health. Material: CD8+ T cells sorted from blood. The CDR3 DNA follows: TGTGCCAGCAGTCTCAGGGTCGCCGGGGAGCTGTTTTTT. It specifies CASSLRVAGELFF.